A selection of T cell receptor beta chains follows, all from one sample in a study of response to subunit inactivated influenza vaccine. TCRdb reprocessed the RT-PCR reads with MiXCR, giving one entry per CDR3 protein. The sample has 860,000 or so distinct CDR3 sequences; roughly 20% are singletons. Sequenced material: PBMCs from blood, taken more than 4 days after vaccination. The source is a man in his forties or fifties who received an inactivated influenza vaccine. CDR3s include the opening cysteine and the closing phenylalanine or tryptophan. A D gene is named only where the DNA matches it firmly. Clone size is not always given. Where it is, it says once, few, many or a class for expanded clones.

D	V	J	size	CDR3	DNA
TRBD2	TRBV7-9	TRBJ2-1	few	CASSPRLAGGPYNEQFF	TGTGCCAGCAGCCCCCGACTAGCGGGAGGGCCCTACAATGAGCAGTTCTTC
.	TRBV27	TRBJ2-7	few	CASSLSAGVEQYF	TGTGCCAGCAGTTTATCGGCAGGGGTCGAGCAGTACTTC
.	TRBV6-5	TRBJ1-2	few	CASSYSGTPDNYGYTF	TGTGCCAGCAGTTACTCGGGTACTCCAGATAACTATGGCTACACCTTC
.	TRBV29-1	TRBJ2-1	.	CSVAGGIYNEQFF	TGCAGCGTTGCCGGGGGCATCTACAATGAGCAGTTCTTC
.	TRBV3-1	TRBJ1-1	many	CASSLLTEAFF	TGTGCCAGCAGTTTATTAACTGAAGCTTTCTTT
.	TRBV5-6	TRBJ2-5	few	CASSLLMGGGKETQYF	TGTGCCAGCAGCTTGTTGATGGGCGGGGGCAAAGAGACCCAGTACTTC
TRBD2	TRBV12-3/TRBV12-4	TRBJ2-2	once	CASNQRESGELFF	TGTGCCAGCAACCAGCGGGAGTCCGGGGAGCTGTTTTTT
TRBD2	TRBV7-2	TRBJ2-5	few	CASSTRAGGLETQYF	TGTGCCAGCAGCACCCGGGCGGGGGGTTTAGAGACCCAGTACTTC
TRBD1	TRBV6-5	TRBJ2-2	few	CASSYSGTGTTGELFF	TGTGCCAGCAGTTACTCTGGGACAGGGACCACCGGGGAGCTGTTTTTT
.	TRBV4-1	TRBJ2-7	.	CASSHRTSSYEQYF	TGCGCCAGCAGCCATAGGACTTCTAGCTACGAGCAGTACTTC
.	TRBV21-1	TRBJ2-7	.	CASTGGTDSYEQYF	TGTGCCAGCACCGGTGGGACAGACTCCTACGAGCAGTACTTC
.	TRBV11-2	TRBJ2-7	few	CASSLSRTTIHEQYF	TGTGCCAGCAGCCTCTCGAGGACAACCATCCACGAGCAGTACTTC
.	TRBV20-1	TRBJ2-5	few	CSARRVFPEVETQYF	TGCAGTGCTAGACGCGTTTTCCCCGAAGTGGAGACCCAGTACTTC
TRBD1	TRBV20-1	TRBJ2-7	few	CSARVQTGGRYEQYF	TGCAGTGCTAGAGTTCAGACAGGGGGTCGGTACGAGCAGTACTTC
.	TRBV12-3/TRBV12-4	TRBJ2-1	few	CASSLRGIAGRNEQFF	TGTGCCAGCAGTTTAAGGGGGATTGCAGGGCGGAATGAGCAGTTCTTC
TRBD2	TRBV20-1	TRBJ2-5	.	CSARDAGGRQETQYF	TGCAGTGCTAGAGATGCGGGAGGGAGACAAGAGACCCAGTACTTC
.	TRBV20-1	TRBJ2-7	.	CSALNPVVDEQYF	TGCAGTGCCCTAAATCCCGTGGTGGACGAGCAGTACTTC